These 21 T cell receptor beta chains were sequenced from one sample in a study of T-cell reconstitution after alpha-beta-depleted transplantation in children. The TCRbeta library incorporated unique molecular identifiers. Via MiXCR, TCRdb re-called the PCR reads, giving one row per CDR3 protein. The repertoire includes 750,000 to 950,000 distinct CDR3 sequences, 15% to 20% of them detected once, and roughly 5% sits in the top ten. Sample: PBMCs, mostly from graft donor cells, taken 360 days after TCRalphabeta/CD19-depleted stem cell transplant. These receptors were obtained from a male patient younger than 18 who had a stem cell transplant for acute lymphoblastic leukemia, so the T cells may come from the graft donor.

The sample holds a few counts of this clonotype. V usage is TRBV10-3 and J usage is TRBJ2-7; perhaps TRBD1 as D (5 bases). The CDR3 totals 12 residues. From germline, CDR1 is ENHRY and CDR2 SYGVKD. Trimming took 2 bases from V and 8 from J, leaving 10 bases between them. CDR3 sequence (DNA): TGTGCCATCAGTGAGAGGGGAATTCAGCAGTACTTC. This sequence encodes CAISERGIQQYF.

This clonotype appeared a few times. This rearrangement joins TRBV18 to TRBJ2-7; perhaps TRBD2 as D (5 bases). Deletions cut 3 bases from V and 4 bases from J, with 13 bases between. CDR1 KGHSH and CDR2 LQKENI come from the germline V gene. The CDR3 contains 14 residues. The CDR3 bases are TGTGCCAGCTCACCCCCTTCGGGGAGATACGAGCAGTACTTC. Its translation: CASSPPSGRYEQYF.

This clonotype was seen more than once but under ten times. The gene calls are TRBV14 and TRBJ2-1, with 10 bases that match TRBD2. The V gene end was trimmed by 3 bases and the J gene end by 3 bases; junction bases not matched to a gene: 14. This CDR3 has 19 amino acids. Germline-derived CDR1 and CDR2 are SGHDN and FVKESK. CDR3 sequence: CASSQVRMTLAGIYNEQFF. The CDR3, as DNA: TGTGCCAGCAGCCAGGTTAGGATGACACTAGCGGGGATCTACAATGAGCAGTTCTTC.

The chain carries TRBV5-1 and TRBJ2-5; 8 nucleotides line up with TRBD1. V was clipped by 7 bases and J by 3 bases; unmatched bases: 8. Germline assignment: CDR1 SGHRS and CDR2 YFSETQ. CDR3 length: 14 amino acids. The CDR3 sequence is CASSRTTGEETQYF. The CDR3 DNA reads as TGCGCCAGCTCTCGGACGACAGGGGAAGAGACCCAGTACTTC.

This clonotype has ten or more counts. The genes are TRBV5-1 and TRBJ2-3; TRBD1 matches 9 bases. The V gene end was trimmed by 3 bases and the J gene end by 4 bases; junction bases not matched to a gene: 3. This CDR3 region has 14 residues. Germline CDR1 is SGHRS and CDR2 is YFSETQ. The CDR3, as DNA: TGCGCCAGCAGCTCGGGACAGGGATCAGATACGCAGTATTTT. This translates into CASSSGQGSDTQYF.

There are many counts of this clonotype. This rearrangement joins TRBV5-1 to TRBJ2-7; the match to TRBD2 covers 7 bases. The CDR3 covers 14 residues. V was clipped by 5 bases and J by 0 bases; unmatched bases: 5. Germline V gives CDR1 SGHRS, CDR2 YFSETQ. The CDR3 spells CASSPGTNSYEQYF. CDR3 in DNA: TGCGCCAGCAGTCCCGGGACTAACTCCTACGAGCAGTACTTC.

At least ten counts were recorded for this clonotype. CDR3 sequence (DNA): TGCGCCAGCAGCCAAGAAGGAGGCAGGGTCACAGATACGCAGTATTTT. It translates to CASSQEGGRVTDTQYF. The chain is built from TRBV4-1 and TRBJ2-3; the D call may be TRBD1 or TRBD2 (5 bases each). CDR1 and CDR2 (germline): MGHRA, YSYEKL. The CDR3 runs 16 residues. The V end lost 0 bases, the J end lost 2 bases, and 12 bases lay between the germline ends.

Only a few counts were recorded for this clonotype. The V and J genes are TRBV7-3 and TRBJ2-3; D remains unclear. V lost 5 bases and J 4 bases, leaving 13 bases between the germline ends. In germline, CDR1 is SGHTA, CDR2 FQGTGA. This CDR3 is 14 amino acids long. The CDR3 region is CASSQMGMADTQYF. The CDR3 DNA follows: TGTGCCAGCAGCCAAATGGGGATGGCAGATACGCAGTATTTT.

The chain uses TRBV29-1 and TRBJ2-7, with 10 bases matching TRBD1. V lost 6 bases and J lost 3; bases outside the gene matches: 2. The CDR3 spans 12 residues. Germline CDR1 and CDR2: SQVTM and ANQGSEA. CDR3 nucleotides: TGCAGCGTGCGGACAGGGGGCTACGAGCAGTACTTC. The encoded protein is CSVRTGGYEQYF.

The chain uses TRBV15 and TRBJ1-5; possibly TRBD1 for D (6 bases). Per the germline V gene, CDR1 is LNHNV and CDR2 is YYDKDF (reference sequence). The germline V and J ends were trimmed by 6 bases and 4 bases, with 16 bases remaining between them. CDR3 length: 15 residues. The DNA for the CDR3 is TGTGCCACCAGACGAAACAGGGCGGGTAATCAGCCCCAGCATTTT. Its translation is CATRRNRAGNQPQHF.

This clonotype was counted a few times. The CDR3 DNA follows: TGTGCCAGCAGCTTAATTGGGGGCACGAGGTCAGAGACCCAGTACTTC. This encodes CASSLIGGTRSETQYF. This chain links TRBV7-6 with TRBJ2-5; tentatively, D is TRBD1 (6 bases). Deletions cut 2 bases from V and 4 bases from J, with 17 bases between. The germline gives CDR1 SGHVS, CDR2 FNYEAQ. The CDR3 runs 16 residues.

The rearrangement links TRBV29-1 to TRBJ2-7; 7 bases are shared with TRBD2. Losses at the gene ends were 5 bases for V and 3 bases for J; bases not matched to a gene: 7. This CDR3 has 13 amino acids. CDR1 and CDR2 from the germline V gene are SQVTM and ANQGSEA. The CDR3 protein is CSVRASGFYEQYF. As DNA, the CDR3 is TGCAGCGTTAGAGCTAGCGGATTCTACGAGCAGTACTTC.

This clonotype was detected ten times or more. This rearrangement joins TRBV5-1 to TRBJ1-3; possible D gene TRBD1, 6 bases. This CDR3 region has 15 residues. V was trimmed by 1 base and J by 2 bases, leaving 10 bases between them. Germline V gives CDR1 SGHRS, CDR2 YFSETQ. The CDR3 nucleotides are TGCGCCAGCAGCTTGCAGGGGCAAGCTGGAAACACCATATATTTT. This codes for CASSLQGQAGNTIYF.

The CDR3 DNA reads as TGTGCCAGCAGCCCCCAGGGGCGAGGTTCCAAACCTTTCTTT. Its protein product is CASSPQGRGSKPFF. This rearrangement joins TRBV7-3 to TRBJ1-1, with D perhaps TRBD1 (6 bases). Germline lookup yields CDR1 SGHTA and CDR2 FQGTGA. The CDR3 runs to 14 residues. V was shortened by 5 bases and J by 12 bases, with 22 bases between the two germline ends.

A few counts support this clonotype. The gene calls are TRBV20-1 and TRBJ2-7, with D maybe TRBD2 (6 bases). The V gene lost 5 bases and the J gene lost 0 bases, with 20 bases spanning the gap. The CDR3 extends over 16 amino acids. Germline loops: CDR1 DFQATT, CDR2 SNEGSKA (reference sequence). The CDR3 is CSAPPSWRDHSYEQYF. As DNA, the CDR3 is TGCAGTGCTCCCCCCAGTTGGCGGGACCACTCCTACGAGCAGTACTTC.

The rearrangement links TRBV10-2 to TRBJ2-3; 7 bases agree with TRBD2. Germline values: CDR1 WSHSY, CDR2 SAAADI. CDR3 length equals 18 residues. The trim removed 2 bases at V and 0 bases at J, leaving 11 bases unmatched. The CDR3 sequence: CASSEAGGGVFSTDTQYF. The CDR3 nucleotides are TGCGCCAGCAGTGAGGCCGGGGGAGGGGTCTTTAGCACAGATACGCAGTATTTT.

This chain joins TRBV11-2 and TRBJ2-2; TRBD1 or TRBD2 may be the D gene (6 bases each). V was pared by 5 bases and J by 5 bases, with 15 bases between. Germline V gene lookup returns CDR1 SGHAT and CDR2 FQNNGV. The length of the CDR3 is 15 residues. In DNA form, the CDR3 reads TGTGCCAGCAGCCGGGGGACATCTCCTACCGGGGAGCTGTTTTTT. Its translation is CASSRGTSPTGELFF.

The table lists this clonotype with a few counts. The CDR3 region has the DNA TGCGCCAGCGGACTAGATTCCCACCAAGAGACCCAGTACTTC. Its protein product is CASGLDSHQETQYF. The rearrangement links TRBV5-1 to TRBJ2-5, with 7 bases fitting TRBD2. The germline V gene encodes CDR1 SGHRS and CDR2 YFSETQ. The ends lost 7 bases at V and 0 bases at J; junction bases unmatched: 6. The CDR3 spans 14 residues.

CDR3 DNA sequence: TGTGCCTGGGGACAGGGTATCGCTCAGCCCCAGCATTTT. It codes for CAWGQGIAQPQHF. This chain uses TRBV30 with TRBJ1-5; TRBD1 aligns across 8 bases. Germline values: CDR1 GTSNPN, CDR2 SVGIG (reference sequence). Trimming removed 5 bases from V and 6 bases from J; junction bases left unmatched: 6. CDR3 length: 13 residues.

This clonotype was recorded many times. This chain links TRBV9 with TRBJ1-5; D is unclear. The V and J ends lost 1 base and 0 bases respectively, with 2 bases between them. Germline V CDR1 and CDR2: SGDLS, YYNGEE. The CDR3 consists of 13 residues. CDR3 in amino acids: CASSVYSNQPQHF. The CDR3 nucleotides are TGTGCCAGCAGCGTATATAGCAATCAGCCCCAGCATTTT.

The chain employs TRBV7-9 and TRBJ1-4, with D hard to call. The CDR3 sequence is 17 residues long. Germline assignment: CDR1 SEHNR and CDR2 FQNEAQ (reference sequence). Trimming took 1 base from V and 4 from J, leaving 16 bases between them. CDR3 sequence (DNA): TGTGCCAGCAGCTTAGGAAGACGGAGCGACCTTAATGAAAAACTGTTTTTT. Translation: CASSLGRRSDLNEKLFF. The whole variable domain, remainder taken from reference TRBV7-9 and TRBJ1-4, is DTGVSQNPRHKITKRGQNVTFRCDPISEHNRLYWYRQTLGQGPEFLTYFQNEAQLEKSRLLSDRFSAERPKGSFSTLEIQRTEQGDSAMYLCASSLGRRSDLNEKLFFGSGTQLSVL.